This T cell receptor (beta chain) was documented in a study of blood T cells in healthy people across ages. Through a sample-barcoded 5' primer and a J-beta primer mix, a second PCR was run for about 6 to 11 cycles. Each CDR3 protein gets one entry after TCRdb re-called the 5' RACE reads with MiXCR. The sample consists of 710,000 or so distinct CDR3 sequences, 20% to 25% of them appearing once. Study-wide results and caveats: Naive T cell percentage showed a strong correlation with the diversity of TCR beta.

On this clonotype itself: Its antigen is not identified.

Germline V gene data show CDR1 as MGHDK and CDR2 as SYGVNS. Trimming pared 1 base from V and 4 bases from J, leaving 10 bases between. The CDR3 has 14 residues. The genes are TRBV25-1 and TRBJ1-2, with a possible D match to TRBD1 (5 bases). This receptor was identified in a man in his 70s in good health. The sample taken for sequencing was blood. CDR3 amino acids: CASSEWGGSYGYTF. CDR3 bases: TGTGCCAGCAGTGAATGGGGGGGTTCCTATGGCTACACCTTC.